These 7 T cell receptor beta chains share one sample of origin, sequenced in a study of shared T cell receptors in the human thymus. TCRdb's copy holds only in-frame clones and misses some; the assay was immunoSEQ multiplex PCR. The repertoire holds about 380,000 clones, with roughly 94% as singletons. Source material: thymocytes. All receptors derive from a human donor.

V usage is TRBV6-6 and J usage is TRBJ2-3; D unresolved. The CDR3 contains 13 residues. V was cut by 11 bases and J by 1 base, with 13 bases left in between. Germline CDR1 reads MNHNY; CDR2 reads SVGAGI (reference sequence). CDR3 protein: CAVHVIRTDTQYF. CDR3 sequence (DNA): TGTGCCGTACACGTAATTCGCACAGATACGCAGTATTTT.

The chain is built from TRBV30 and TRBJ2-7; 10 nucleotides match TRBD1. Germline V lookup: CDR1 GTSNPN, CDR2 SVGIG (reference sequence). V lost 5 bases, J lost 9 bases, and 13 bases stayed unmatched. The CDR3 sequence is 14 residues long. The CDR3 loop reads CAWALVGTGVRQYF. In DNA form, the CDR3 reads TGTGCCTGGGCCTTGGTGGGGACAGGGGTGAGGCAGTACTTC.

The chain has TRBV10-3 and TRBJ1-3; maybe TRBD1 (5 bases). Germline CDR1 ENHRY, CDR2 SYGVKD. This CDR3 is 13 amino acids long. Trimming cost V 7 bases and J 1 base, with 8 bases left between them. The CDR3 nucleotides read TGTGCCATCATCGGGGGATCTGGAAACACCATATATTTT. This encodes CAIIGGSGNTIYF.

The gene calls are TRBV6-5 and TRBJ2-1; D is undetermined. The V gene's germline CDR1 is MNHEY and CDR2 SVGAGI. This CDR3 is 14 amino acids long. V lost 4 bases and J 0 bases, leaving 7 bases between the germline ends. The CDR3 is CASSCESSYNEQFF. Here the CDR3 DNA reads TGTGCCAGCAGTTGCGAGAGCTCCTACAATGAGCAGTTCTTC.

The chain combines TRBV6-1 with TRBJ1-3, with TRBD1 as a possible D gene (5 bases). Germline V lookup: CDR1 MNHNS, CDR2 SASEGT. The CDR3 loop spans 18 amino acids. V shed 1 base and J shed 11 bases, with 27 bases lying between them. CDR3 amino acids: CASSEGSTEQYRLGPIYF. The DNA for the CDR3 is TGTGCCAGCAGTGAAGGGTCGACCGAACAGTATCGGTTGGGGCCCATATATTTT.

This rearrangement joins TRBV28 to TRBJ1-2; 7 bases are shared with TRBD1. The CDR3 length is 18 residues. V gave up 7 bases and J gave up 0 bases; unmatched junction bases: 17. CDR1 MDHEN and CDR2 SYDVKM come from the germline V gene. The CDR3 DNA reads as TGTGCCAGCACAGTACAGGGGCTTCGGTGGCCAGCTAACTATGGCTACACCTTC. Encoded protein: CASTVQGLRWPANYGYTF.

The gene calls are TRBV27 and TRBJ2-3; 9 bases agree with TRBD2. Germline loops: CDR1 MNHEY, CDR2 SMNVEV (reference sequence). There are 16 residues in the CDR3. The J segment lost 2 bases and the V segment lost 5 bases, leaving 8 bases of the junction unmatched. CDR3 coding DNA: TGTGCCAGCAGTCCCCCCCAGCGGGAGGACACAGATACGCAGTATTTT. Residues: CASSPPQREDTDTQYF.